This T cell receptor (beta chain) was identified in a study of blood T cell repertoires in COVID-19. Background on the study: From T cells, B-cell-depleted T cells, or PBMCs came the material, which was cDNA or gDNA.

Germline V gives CDR1 SGDLS, CDR2 YYNGEE. The CDR3 sequence is 14 residues long. V lost 6 bases to trimming and J lost 2 bases, with 13 bases between them. TCRdb keeps only in-frame clones here, not all; method: immunoSEQ multiplex PCR. The sample includes some 180,000 clones, around 85% seen only once; the top ten take roughly 6.2%. The rearrangement uses TRBV9 and TRBJ2-3, with D perhaps TRBD1 (6 bases). Sequenced material: PBMCs or T cells enriched from blood (not recorded which). This clonotype was sampled from a man between 40 and 49 years old who had recovered from COVID-19. Here the CDR3 DNA reads TGTGCCAGCACACCGGGACATTACACAGATACGCAGTATTTT. Amino acid sequence: CASTPGHYTDTQYF.